Each of the 7 T cell receptor beta chains below was sequenced from the same sample in a study of T cells in Graves' hyperthyroidism and ophthalmopathy. Amplified TCR beta CDR3 regions came from RNA transcripts. First-round RT-PCR targeting the TCR CDR3 was performed with the HTBI primer set. TCRdb called the multiplex PCR reads again in MiXCR, with one record for every CDR3 protein. The sample has fewer than 350,000 distinct CDR3 sequences, approximately 12% seen once; the top ten hold approximately 8.6%. Sequenced material: blood. The receptors here all came from a young woman with Graves' hyperthyroidism that later progressed to Graves' ophthalmopathy.

This rearrangement joins TRBV27 to TRBJ2-2, with 11 positions matching TRBD1. From germline, CDR1 is MNHEY and CDR2 SMNVEV (reference sequence). The length of the CDR3 is 15 residues. J lost 6 bases, V lost 4 bases, and 4 bases had no gene match. For the CDR3, the DNA is TGTGCCAGCAGTTCCTGGGACAGGGGGGCCGGGGAGCTGTTTTTT. Residues: CASSSWDRGAGELFF.

This clonotype was counted ten times or more. The J gene is TRBJ2-5, the V gene TRBV24-1; 7 nucleotides line up with TRBD1. Germline V gives CDR1 KGHDR, CDR2 SFDVKD. The CDR3 extends over 15 amino acids. The ends lost 0 bases at V and 5 bases at J; junction bases unmatched: 5. For the CDR3, the DNA is TGTGCCACCAGTGATTTGGAGGGGGCAGGGGAGACCCAGTACTTC. Its protein is CATSDLEGAGETQYF.

In its sample, this clonotype was seen many times. This chain connects TRBV11-2 to TRBJ2-1; 9 bases align to TRBD2. The CDR3 has 15 amino acids. Germline CDR1 SGHAT, CDR2 FQNNGV. J gave up 5 bases and V 3 bases, and 5 bases lay outside the gene matches. In nucleotides, the CDR3 is TGTGCCAGCAGCTTCGGGACTAGCTTCAACAATGAGCAGTTCTTC. Its protein product is CASSFGTSFNNEQFF.

In its sample, this clonotype was seen many times. DNA for the CDR3: TGTGCCAGCCGGTTTTCGGATGAGCAGTTCTTC. Translation: CASRFSDEQFF. This chain connects TRBV12-3 or TRBV12-4 to TRBJ2-1, with D hard to call. The CDR3 has 11 amino acids. The V end was cut by 8 bases, the J end by 8 bases, with 10 bases between.

This clonotype was seen repeatedly, ten times or more. The V and J genes are TRBV28 and TRBJ1-5, with D perhaps matching TRBD1 (5 bases). CDR3 length: 17 residues. In germline, CDR1 is MDHEN, CDR2 SYDVKM. Trimming shortened V by 4 bases and J by 4 bases, and 20 bases separated the two germline ends. The CDR3 region has the DNA TGTGCCAGCAGTTCTCCGAGGTGGGGGGAATGGAATCAGCCCCAGCATTTT. It is translated as CASSSPRWGEWNQPQHF.

This clonotype came up a few times. This chain joins TRBV9 and TRBJ1-4; tentatively, D is TRBD1 (5 bases). Looked up from germline, CDR1 is SGDLS and CDR2 is YYNGEE. Between the trimmed V and J ends, which lost 4 bases and 8 bases, there was a span of 18 bases. CDR3 length equals 15 residues. Written as DNA, the CDR3 is TGTGCCAGCAGCCCGAGTGGGGCAAATTACGAAAAACTGTTTTTT. This encodes CASSPSGANYEKLFF.

This clonotype was seen ten or more times. Germline and junction disagree at one end, which may indicate a read error. The chain has TRBV30 and TRBJ1-1; D gene uncertain. The CDR3 totals 11 residues. Germline CDR1 and CDR2: GTSNPN and SVGIG (reference sequence). Here the CDR3 DNA reads TGTGCCTGGATACTGAACGCTGAAGCTTTCTTT. Translated, it gives CAWILNAEAFF.